One sample yielded the 13 T cell receptor beta chains listed below, sequenced in a study of T cell responses to AZD1222 COVID-19 vaccine. Clones were read by immunoSEQ multiplex PCR, and TCRdb kept only the in-frame ones, dropping some. This sample carries 90,000 to 100,000 clones, 85% to 90% of them seen once, and the ten largest clones take approximately 15%. Material: peripheral blood, obtained 28 days after the second AZD1222 dose. These receptors were collected from an adult who received the AZD1222 COVID-19 vaccine.

V gene TRBV5-8 combines with J gene TRBJ2-2, with 10 bases fitting TRBD2. Trimming at V came to 0 bases and at J to 4 bases, leaving 3 bases not matched to a gene. This CDR3 is 16 amino acids long. The germline V gene encodes CDR1 SGHTS and CDR2 YDEGEE. The CDR3 sequence: CASSLGLAGATGELFF. The CDR3 DNA reads as TGTGCCAGCAGCTTGGGGCTAGCGGGGGCCACCGGGGAGCTGTTTTTT.

The chain carries TRBV7-8 and TRBJ1-5, with D perhaps matching TRBD1 (5 bases). Trimming removed 1 base at V and 6 bases at J, with 16 bases between. The CDR3 spans 16 residues. From germline, CDR1 is SGHVS and CDR2 FQNEAQ. Here the CDR3 reads CASSLGALGAPQPQHF. CDR3 nucleotide sequence: TGTGCCAGCAGCTTAGGGGCCCTCGGGGCCCCTCAGCCCCAGCATTTT.

The chain employs TRBV6-4 and TRBJ2-1; D gene unclear. Germline V gene lookup returns CDR1 MRHNA and CDR2 SNTAGT. This CDR3 comprises 14 residues. Trimming removed 6 bases from V and 8 bases from J, with 17 bases in between. The CDR3 region has the DNA TGTGCCAGCAGCGGGCCAGCCGCCGGTGATGAGCAGTTCTTC. Residues: CASSGPAAGDEQFF.

The chain employs TRBV13 and TRBJ2-5; D could derive from TRBD1 or TRBD2 (5 bases each). Germline CDR1 is PRHDT and CDR2 is FYEKMQ (reference sequence). Trimming took off 0 bases at V and 4 bases at J, with 15 bases between the two ends. This CDR3 contains 16 residues. The CDR3 loop reads CASSLGREGRTETQYF. CDR3 in DNA: TGTGCCAGCAGCTTAGGCCGAGAGGGGCGCACAGAGACCCAGTACTTC.

CDR3 DNA: TGTGCCAGCAGCCAAGAGGGTGCAACTAATGAAAAACTGTTTTTT. This encodes CASSQEGATNEKLFF. This chain joins TRBV4-2 and TRBJ1-4, with D hard to call. This CDR3 spans 15 amino acids. CDR1 is LGHNA, CDR2 YNFKEQ, per germline. With 0 bases removed from V and 0 bases from J, the gap between germline ends came to 5 bases.

This chain uses TRBV28 with TRBJ1-2; TRBD1 agrees at 7 bases. The CDR3 loop spans 16 amino acids. Germline-derived CDR1 and CDR2 are MDHEN and SYDVKM. With 5 bases clipped from V and 5 bases from J, the junction kept 14 bases outside the gene matches. CDR3 protein: CASSPLYGDRGYGYTF. The CDR3 DNA reads TGTGCCAGCAGTCCATTGTACGGGGACAGAGGATATGGCTACACCTTC.

This sequence joins TRBV5-1 and TRBJ2-3; D may be TRBD2 (6 bases). The CDR3 length is 14 residues. The V and J ends lost 3 bases and 2 bases respectively, with 10 bases between them. Germline V gene lookup returns CDR1 SGHRS and CDR2 YFSETQ. Here the CDR3 reads CASSWDSDTDTQYF. The CDR3 DNA reads TGCGCCAGCAGCTGGGACTCTGACACAGATACGCAGTATTTT.

V is TRBV10-3 and J is TRBJ2-3, with TRBD2 identical over 9 bases. The V and J ends lost 4 bases and 3 bases, in that order; junction bases with no gene match: 11. The CDR3 sequence is 17 residues long. Looked up from germline, CDR1 is ENHRY and CDR2 is SYGVKD. The CDR3 loop is CAISGGGRETTTDTQYF. In nucleotides, the CDR3 is TGTGCCATCAGTGGGGGCGGGAGGGAAACCACGACAGATACGCAGTATTTT.

The rearrangement links TRBV5-1 to TRBJ2-1; 9 bases are a match to TRBD2. CDR3 length: 18 amino acids. Unmatched junction bases numbered 18, after V lost 4 bases and J lost 7 bases. The V gene's germline CDR1 is SGHRS and CDR2 YFSETQ. Here the CDR3 DNA reads TGCGCCAGCAGCAATTCCAAGATAGCGGGAGTCCCGGGGAATGAGCAGTTCTTC. Protein sequence: CASSNSKIAGVPGNEQFF.

This rearrangement joins TRBV10-1 to TRBJ2-7, with a possible D match to TRBD2 (5 bases). Trimming removed 2 bases at V and 0 bases at J, with 11 bases between. Per germline, CDR1 WNHNN and CDR2 SYGVQD (reference sequence). The CDR3 sequence is 15 residues long. The CDR3 DNA reads TGCGCCAGCAGTGAGGGCGGGCCGAGCTCCTACGAGCAGTACTTC. Translating it yields CASSEGGPSSYEQYF.

The chain is built from TRBV28 and TRBJ2-1, with TRBD2 identical over 11 bases. This CDR3 spans 16 amino acids. The V gene's germline CDR1 is MDHEN and CDR2 SYDVKM. The V and J ends lost 1 base and 7 bases, in that order; junction bases with no gene match: 6. CDR3 region: CASSLFGTSGPNEQFF. Here the CDR3 DNA reads TGTGCCAGCAGTTTATTCGGGACTAGCGGCCCTAATGAGCAGTTCTTC.

V and J are TRBV28 and TRBJ2-1; TRBD1 might be the D (5 bases). Trimming removed 6 bases at V and 3 bases at J, with 12 bases between. Germline V CDR1 and CDR2: MDHEN, SYDVKM. This CDR3 has 14 amino acids. In DNA form, the CDR3 reads TGTGCCAGCAGAGTCGCAGGGCTCTACAATGAGCAGTTCTTC. It encodes CASRVAGLYNEQFF.

The chain uses TRBV7-9 and TRBJ1-2; possibly TRBD1 for D (5 bases). This CDR3 has 14 residues. The germline CDR1 and CDR2 sequences are SEHNR and FQNEAQ (reference sequence). Trimming took off 5 bases at V and 3 bases at J, with 13 bases between the two ends. The CDR3 spells CASSPPGTYYGYTF. The CDR3 bases are TGTGCCAGCAGCCCCCCGGGGACCTACTATGGCTACACCTTC.